These T cell receptor beta chains were read from a single sample in a study of neoadjuvant nivolumab and ipilimumab in lung cancer. The protocol was immunoSEQ multiplex PCR, while the TCRdb copy is restricted to in-frame clones and leaves out a portion. The table includes about 26,000 clones, 65% to 85% detected once. The sample consisted of peripheral blood, taken before neoadjuvant nivolumab, alone or with ipilimumab. Every receptor here comes from an adult with non-small cell lung cancer. The CDR3 runs from the conserved cysteine through the conserved F or W. A D gene is named only where the DNA matches it firmly. For some rows the clone size is stated as once, few or many, or as a class when expanded; others skip it.

j_call v_call d_call clone_size cdr3_nt cdr3_aa
TRBJ2-3 TRBV2 TRBD1 once TGTGCCAGCAGGGACGACAGGGGTTGGAGCACAGATACGCAGTATTTT CASRDDRGWSTDTQYF
TRBJ1-1 TRBV5-1 TRBD1 NA TGCGCCAGCAGCTTAGGGGGCGCGGGCACTGAAGCTTTCTTT CASSLGGAGTEAFF
TRBJ2-5 TRBV7-9 NA NA TGTGCCAGCAGCTTAGCGATCGGGGGAGAGACCCAGTACTTC CASSLAIGGETQYF
TRBJ2-5 TRBV11-2 TRBD2 NA TGTGCCAGCAGCCCAGGTGGGCTAGCGGCCCGGGAGACCCAGTACTTC CASSPGGLAARETQYF
TRBJ2-3 TRBV5-1 NA NA TGCGCCAGCAGCTTGCAGCCCTCCGGGGGAGGATCACCCACAGATACGCAGTATTTT CASSLQPSGGGSPTDTQYF
TRBJ1-5 TRBV4-2 NA NA TGTGCCAGCAGCCCCGAGGGGGGAGATCAGCCCCAGCATTTT CASSPEGGDQPQHF
TRBJ1-2 TRBV5-1 NA NA TGCGCCAGCAGCTTGGGCCAAACTGGGGGGATTAACTATGGCTACACCTTC CASSLGQTGGINYGYTF
TRBJ1-4 TRBV2 TRBD1 NA TGTGCCAGCACTACAGGGGGCGCGGATGAAAAACTGTTTTTT CASTTGGADEKLFF
TRBJ2-2 TRBV7-6 NA NA TGTGCCAGCAGCTTAGTTAACACTAACACCGGGGAGCTGTTTTTT CASSLVNTNTGELFF
TRBJ2-3 TRBV5-1 NA NA TGCGCCAGCAGCTTCCACAGAGACACAGATACGCAGTATTTT CASSFHRDTDTQYF
TRBJ2-4 TRBV21-1 NA NA TGTACCACCCTTTCAAATAAGGGATCATCCAAAAACATTCAGTACTTC CTTLSNKGSSKNIQYF
TRBJ2-7 TRBV19 NA NA TGTGCCAGTAGTAGCCTCCCACGGGGTCCATACGAGCAGTACTTC CASSSLPRGPYEQYF
TRBJ1-1 TRBV5-1 NA NA TGCGCCAGCGCAGCGGGGGGAGGTGGTGAGGCTTTCTTT CASAAGGGGEAFF
TRBJ2-5 TRBV4-1 TRBD2 NA TGCGCCAGCAGCCAAGAAGGGGGACTAGCGGCGATCCAGTACTTC CASSQEGGLAAIQYF
TRBJ2-1 TRBV7-9 NA NA TGTGCCAGCGGTCGACCACCCTTCAATGAGCAGTTCTTC CASGRPPFNEQFF
TRBJ2-5 TRBV7-9 TRBD2 NA TGTGCCAGCAGCCCAGGACTAGCGGCATCTGTACGGGAGACCCAGTACTTC CASSPGLAASVRETQYF
TRBJ2-7 TRBV2 TRBD2 NA TGTGCCAGCAACCAGCGGGGATTCTCCTACGAGCAGTACTTC CASNQRGFSYEQYF
TRBJ2-7 TRBV7-2 NA few TGTGCCAGCAGCGTGGACCAGCCTTGGGAGCAGTACTTC CASSVDQPWEQYF
TRBJ2-5 TRBV7-7 TRBD1 NA TGTGCCAGCAGCCGCGGACAGGGAATCCAAGAGACCCAGTACTTC CASSRGQGIQETQYF
TRBJ2-7 TRBV7-6 TRBD2 NA TGTGCCAGCAGTCCGACTAGCGGATCCTACGAGCAGTACTTC CASSPTSGSYEQYF
TRBJ2-2 TRBV9 NA NA TGTGCCAGCAGCGTAGGCGGGGTAGGCGGGGAGCTGTTTTTT CASSVGGVGGELFF
TRBJ2-3 TRBV28 NA once TGTGCCAGCAGTGAATCCACCCCAGATACGCAGTATTTT CASSESTPDTQYF
TRBJ1-1 TRBV14 NA NA TGTGCCAGCAGCCAAGAGAGATGGGCTGGTGCAGCTTTCTTT CASSQERWAGAAFF
TRBJ2-7 TRBV11-2 TRBD2 NA TGTGCCAGCAGCCCGGGGAACCTATGGGGGGGCGAGCAGTACTTC CASSPGNLWGGEQYF
TRBJ2-5 TRBV5-3 NA NA TGTGCCAGAAGCCGCCCCCAACCCGGATCGGAGACCCAGTACTTC CARSRPQPGSETQYF
TRBJ2-6 TRBV9 NA NA NA CASSVGTGTPTF
TRBJ2-3 TRBV27 NA NA TGTGCCAGCAAAAAGGGGAGCACAGATACGCAGTATTTT CASKKGSTDTQYF
TRBJ2-3 TRBV4-3 NA NA TGCGCCAGCAGCCAAGAGGGGGGACATGGAACAGATACGCAGTATTTT CASSQEGGHGTDTQYF
TRBJ2-5 TRBV4-1 NA NA TGCGCCAGCAGCCTGGGCCGGTACCAAGAGACCCAGTACTTC CASSLGRYQETQYF
TRBJ2-7 TRBV13 NA NA TGTGCCAGCAGGCCTAGAGCACGCGGGACTTACTCCTACGAGCAGTACTTC CASRPRARGTYSYEQYF
TRBJ2-2 TRBV7-2 NA NA TGTGCCAGCCGCCTTCCGACAGGGGAGCTGTTTTTT CASRLPTGELFF
TRBJ1-2 TRBV4-3 NA NA TGCGCCAGCAGCCAAGAAGTGGTGCCGGATTCTAACTATGGCTACACCTTC CASSQEVVPDSNYGYTF
TRBJ2-3 TRBV5-5 NA NA TGTGCCAGCAGCTTGGAGGGATTTGTAAGCACAGATACGCAGTATTTT CASSLEGFVSTDTQYF
TRBJ1-1 TRBV27 TRBD1 NA TGTGCCAGCAGTTCCCGGACAGGGGCGGCTTTCTTT CASSSRTGAAFF
TRBJ1-2 TRBV7-8 TRBD1 NA TGTGCCAGCAGCTTAGCCCTGACAGGGAAATATGGCTACACCTTC CASSLALTGKYGYTF
TRBJ1-4 TRBV4-2 NA NA TGTGCCAGCAGCCAAGGGCAGTCGGCTAATGAAAAACTGTTTTTT CASSQGQSANEKLFF
TRBJ2-3 TRBV4-2 TRBD2 NA TGTGCCAGCAGCCGCAGAACTAGCGCGCCTAGCACAGATACGCAGTATTTT CASSRRTSAPSTDTQYF
TRBJ2-1 TRBV21-1 NA few TGTGCCAGCAGCACGGGGACTCGGGGTGAGCAGTTCTTC CASSTGTRGEQFF
TRBJ1-5 TRBV5-6 NA NA TGTGCCAGCAGCCCGGGGGGGGGTGGCAATCAGCCCCAGCATTTT CASSPGGGGNQPQHF
TRBJ2-7 TRBV5-1 TRBD2 NA TGCGCCAGCAGCTTGGGGTGGGGGGGCGAGCAGTACTTC CASSLGWGGEQYF
TRBJ1-4 TRBV18 NA NA TGTGCCAGCTCACCAACCGTGGGGTCAACTAATGAAAAACTGTTTTTT CASSPTVGSTNEKLFF
TRBJ2-7 TRBV6-1 NA NA TGTGCCAGCAGTGAACCCCCGGTAGGCTCGGTGTACGAGCAGTACTTC CASSEPPVGSVYEQYF
TRBJ1-1 TRBV18 NA NA TGTGCCAGCTCACCACGGGGGGAGGGAGGCACTGAAGCTTTCTTT CASSPRGEGGTEAFF
TRBJ2-1 TRBV7-6 TRBD1 NA TGTGCCAGCAGCCAAGACAGGGGCACCTACAATGAGCAGTTCTTC CASSQDRGTYNEQFF
TRBJ2-2 TRBV9 NA NA TGTGCCAGCAGCACCCGGGACGCTGTAGCCGGGGAGCTGTTTTTT CASSTRDAVAGELFF
TRBJ2-2 TRBV27 NA NA TGTGCCAGCAGTTTCTACACCGGGGAGCTGTTTTTT CASSFYTGELFF
TRBJ1-5 TRBV28 TRBD1 NA TGTGCCAGCAGTTTAGTCCTGGGTAAGACAGGGGGCGACGGCAATCAGCCCCAGCATTTT CASSLVLGKTGGDGNQPQHF
TRBJ2-1 TRBV7-9 NA NA TGTGCCAGCAGCCCGGCAGGGAGCACCTACAATGAGCAGTTCTTC CASSPAGSTYNEQFF